This T cell receptor (beta chain) was captured in a study of T cell responses to AZD1222 COVID-19 vaccine. General observations from the study: Distributed over spike, vaccine-associated CD4 TCRs predominated at 160-218 and 743-854.

The analysis combined second doses at about 4 or about 12 weeks. Data came from immunoSEQ multiplex PCR; TCRdb stores just in-frame clones and leaves some out. The sample holds around 140,000 clones; about 90% are singletons and the top ten take roughly 3.3%. The length of the CDR3 is 16 residues. The ends were cut back, 3 bases at V and 0 bases at J, with 13 bases in the middle. Germline V gene data show CDR1 as SGHRS and CDR2 as YFSETQ. A word on this clone: The target antigen is unknown.

J is TRBJ1-3 and V is TRBV5-1; no definite D call. Sequencing was performed on peripheral blood, taken 28 days after the second AZD1222 dose. The origin of this receptor is an adult who received the AZD1222 COVID-19 vaccine. CDR3 sequence: CASSSVGRVSGNTIYF. The DNA of the CDR3 is TGCGCCAGCAGCTCGGTAGGAAGGGTCTCTGGAAACACCATATATTTT.